This TCR beta chain derives from a study of Tregs in tolerant kidney transplant recipients. The CDR3 has 16 residues. The V segment lost 5 bases and the J segment 6 bases; nucleotides outside the gene matches: 10. The germline CDR1 and CDR2 sequences are SGHAT and FQNNGV. TCRdb's table, derived via immunoSEQ multiplex PCR, lists solely in-frame clones and lacks some. The table has fewer than 70,000 clones, around 83% seen once. Unstimulated Tregs (CD4+CD25+CD127-) and CD4+CD25- non-Tregs were sorted from PBMCs. The gene calls are TRBV11-2 and TRBJ2-2; 9 nucleotides match TRBD1. This receptor was obtained from a human donor in good health. The sequencing sample was made of CD4+ T cells from blood. The DNA for the CDR3 is TGTGCCAGCAGCACCTACAGGGGGCGAAAGTCCGGGGAGCTGTTTTTT. The encoded protein is CASSTYRGRKSGELFF.